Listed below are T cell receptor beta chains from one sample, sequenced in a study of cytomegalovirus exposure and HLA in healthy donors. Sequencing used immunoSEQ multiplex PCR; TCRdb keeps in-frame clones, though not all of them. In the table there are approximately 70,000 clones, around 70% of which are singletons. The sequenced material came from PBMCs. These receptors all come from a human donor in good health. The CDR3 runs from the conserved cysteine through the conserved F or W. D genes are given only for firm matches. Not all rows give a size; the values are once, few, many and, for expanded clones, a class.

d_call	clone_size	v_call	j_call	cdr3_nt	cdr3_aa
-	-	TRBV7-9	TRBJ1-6	TGTGCCAGCAGCCTCGGCGGGGATTCACCCCTCCACTTT	CASSLGGDSPLHF
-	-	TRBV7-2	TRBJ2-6	TGTGCCAGCAGCTTGTCGGGAACTGGGGCCAACGTCCTGACTTTC	CASSLSGTGANVLTF
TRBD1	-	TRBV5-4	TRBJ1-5	TGTGCCAGCAGCTTGGGAGGGGGCTTTAGCAATCAGCCCCAGCATTTT	CASSLGGGFSNQPQHF
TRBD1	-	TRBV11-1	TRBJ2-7	TGTGCCAGCAGCTCATCCGGGACAGCAACCTACGAGCAGTACTTC	CASSSSGTATYEQYF
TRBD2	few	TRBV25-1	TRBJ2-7	TGTGCCAGCAGTAAACCTATAGCGGGAGGGCCGGGAGAGCAGTACTTC	CASSKPIAGGPGEQYF
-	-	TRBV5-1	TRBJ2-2	TGCGCCAGCAGCTCCAGGGTTTACGCGAACACCGGGGAGCTGTTTTTT	CASSSRVYANTGELFF
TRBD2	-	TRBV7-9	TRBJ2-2	TGTGCCAGCATCACCGAGGGGCGGGAGGCCCCGAACACCGGGGAGCTGTTTTTT	CASITEGREAPNTGELFF
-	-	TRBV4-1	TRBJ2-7	TGCGCCAGCGGCAGGGAACCCTCCTACGAGCAGTACTTC	CASGREPSYEQYF
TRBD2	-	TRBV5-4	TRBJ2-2	TGTGCCAGCAGCGCGGGACTAGCGGGAGGAACCGGGGAGCTGTTTTTT	CASSAGLAGGTGELFF
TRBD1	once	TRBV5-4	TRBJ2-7	TGTGCCAGCAGCAGAACCGGGACAGGGATAGGCGAGCAGTACTTC	CASSRTGTGIGEQYF
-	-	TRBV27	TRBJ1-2	TGTGCCAGCAGTCCCGGGTCCTATGGCTACACCTTC	CASSPGSYGYTF
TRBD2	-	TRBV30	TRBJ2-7	TGTGCCTGGAGTAGGGGAGCGGGAAGGGGCGAGCAGTACTTC	CAWSRGAGRGEQYF
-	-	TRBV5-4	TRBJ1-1	TGTGCCAGCAGCTGGGGGGGGAGGACGGATGAAGCTTTCTTT	CASSWGGRTDEAFF
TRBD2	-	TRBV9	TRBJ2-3	TGTGCCAGCAGCGTAGCCCGACTAGCAGCAGATACGCAGTATTTT	CASSVARLAADTQYF
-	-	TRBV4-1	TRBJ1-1	TGCGCCAGCAGCCCACAGGAAAACATTGAAGCTTTCTTT	CASSPQENIEAFF
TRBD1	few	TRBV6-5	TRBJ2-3	TGTGCCAGCCGTTTCGGACAGGGGGCATTGGATACGCAGTATTTT	CASRFGQGALDTQYF
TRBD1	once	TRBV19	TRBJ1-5	TGTGCCAGTAGTATAGTTGGGACAGGGGGAAGCAATCAGCCCCAGCATTTT	CASSIVGTGGSNQPQHF